These T cell receptor beta chains were read from a single sample in a study of T cells in Graves' hyperthyroidism and ophthalmopathy. One entry per CDR3 protein results from TCRdb running MiXCR on the multiplex PCR reads. This table holds a few hundred thousand distinct CDR3 sequences, roughly a sixth found once. Source material: blood. The source is a woman aged 40 to 49 with Graves' ophthalmopathy. CDR3s include the opening cysteine and the closing phenylalanine or tryptophan. The D gene is left open where the match is weak. Where a row states a size, it is once, few, many or the class of an expanded clone; other rows omit it.

D	V	size	J	CDR3	DNA
.	TRBV6-5	few	TRBJ2-5	CASSYEGPETQYF	TGTGCCAGCAGTTATGAGGGCCCAGAGACCCAGTACTTC
TRBD1	TRBV6-1	.	TRBJ2-3	CASNRGWADTQYF	TGTGCCAGCAACAGGGGCTGGGCAGATACGCAGTATTTT
TRBD1	TRBV6-1	.	TRBJ1-6	CASSLISQGASYNSPLHF	TGTGCCAGCAGTCTCATCTCACAGGGGGCTTCCTATAATTCACCCCTCCACTTT
TRBD2	TRBV28	many	TRBJ2-2	CASTRGYLGTSGTPRTGELFF	TGTGCCAGCACACGTGGATACCTCGGGACTAGCGGGACCCCACGAACCGGGGAGCTGTTTTTT
TRBD2	TRBV12-3/TRBV12-4	many	TRBJ2-2	CASSLRPGGLTGELFF	TGTGCCAGCAGTTTGAGGCCGGGGGGGCTCACCGGGGAGCTGTTTTTT
TRBD1	TRBV2	many	TRBJ1-5	CASSPQGADQPQHF	TGTGCCAGCAGTCCTCAGGGGGCCGATCAGCCCCAGCATTTT
.	TRBV14	.	TRBJ1-3	CASSQVYGNTIYF	TGTGCCAGCAGCCAAGTATACGGAAACACCATATATTTT
TRBD2	TRBV20-1	many	TRBJ2-2	CSARDHGTSGGNGELFF	TGCAGTGCTAGAGATCACGGGACTAGCGGGGGGAACGGGGAGCTGTTTTTT
TRBD2	TRBV28	few	TRBJ2-1	CASRRPGTSGRNEQFF	TGTGCCAGCAGGAGACCCGGGACTAGCGGGAGAAATGAGCAGTTCTTC
.	TRBV6-1	few	TRBJ2-2	CASSELGSGSGELFF	TGTGCCAGCAGTGAGCTAGGGTCAGGGTCCGGGGAGCTGTTTTTT
TRBD2	TRBV5-4	many	TRBJ2-7	CASSGEGSSRYEQYF	TGTGCCAGCAGCGGGGAGGGGAGTTCAAGGTACGAGCAGTACTTC
.	TRBV5-1	many	TRBJ2-1	CASSLYGSWEQFF	TGCGCCAGCAGCTTGTACGGGAGTTGGGAGCAGTTCTTC